The present TCR beta chain was sequenced within a study of cytomegalovirus exposure and HLA in healthy donors. Unrecorded immune exposure was likely among donors, who were nominally healthy when sampled. PCR amplification relied on 60 Vbeta primers (plus 13 Jbeta primers). Using immunoSEQ multiplex PCR, the repertoire was profiled, and TCRdb retains in-frame clones only, with some absent. The sample contains roughly 100,000 clones, around 80% of which appear only once. Looked up from germline, CDR1 is SGHAT and CDR2 is FQNNGV. The CDR3 runs to 17 residues. The J segment lost 2 bases and the V segment lost 4 bases, leaving 9 bases of the junction unmatched.

This chain joins TRBV11-2 and TRBJ2-3; 10 bases align to TRBD2. This receptor was obtained from a man aged 25 to 40 in good health and CMV-seronegative. Sequencing was carried out using PBMCs. The CDR3 bases are TGTGCCAGCAGCTCTATCCTAGCGGGGGCCTACACAGATACGCAGTATTTT. It is translated as CASSSILAGAYTDTQYF.